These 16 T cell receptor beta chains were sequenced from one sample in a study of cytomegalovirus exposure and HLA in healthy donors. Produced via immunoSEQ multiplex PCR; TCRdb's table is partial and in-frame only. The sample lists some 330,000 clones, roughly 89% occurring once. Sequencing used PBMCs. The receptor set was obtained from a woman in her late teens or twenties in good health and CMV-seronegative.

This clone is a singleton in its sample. The CDR3 here is CASSPRWQGGILSNQPQHF. The CDR3 DNA sequence: TGTGCCAGCAGCCCGAGGTGGCAGGGAGGGATTCTTAGCAATCAGCCCCAGCATTTT. The V call is TRBV7-6, the J call TRBJ1-5, with D maybe TRBD1 (5 bases). In germline, CDR1 is SGHVS, CDR2 FNYEAQ. V was clipped by 5 bases and J by 0 bases, with 23 bases between them. This CDR3 region has 19 residues.

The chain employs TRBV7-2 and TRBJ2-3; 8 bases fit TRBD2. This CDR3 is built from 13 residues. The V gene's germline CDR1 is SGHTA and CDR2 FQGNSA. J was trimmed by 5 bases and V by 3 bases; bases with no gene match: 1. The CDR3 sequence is CASSFSGGDTQYF. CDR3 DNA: TGTGCCAGCAGCTTCAGCGGGGGAGATACGCAGTATTTT.

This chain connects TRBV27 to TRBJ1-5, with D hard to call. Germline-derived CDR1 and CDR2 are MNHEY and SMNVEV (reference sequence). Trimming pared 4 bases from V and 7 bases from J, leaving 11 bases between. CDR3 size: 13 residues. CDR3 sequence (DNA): TGTGCCAGCAGTTCCGCGGTAAGGCAGCCCCAGCATTTT. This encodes CASSSAVRQPQHF.

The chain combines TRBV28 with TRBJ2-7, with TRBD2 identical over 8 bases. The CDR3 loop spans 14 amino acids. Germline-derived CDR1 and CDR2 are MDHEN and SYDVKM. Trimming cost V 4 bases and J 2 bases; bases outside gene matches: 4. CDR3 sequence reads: CASSSETSAYEQYF. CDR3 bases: TGTGCCAGCAGTTCCGAGACTAGCGCCTACGAGCAGTACTTC.

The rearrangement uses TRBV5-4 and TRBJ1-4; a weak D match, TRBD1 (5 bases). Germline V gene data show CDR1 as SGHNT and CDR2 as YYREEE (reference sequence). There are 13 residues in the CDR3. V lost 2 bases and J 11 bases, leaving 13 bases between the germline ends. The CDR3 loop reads CASSFGGIGKLFF. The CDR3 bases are TGTGCCAGCAGCTTCGGGGGAATCGGGAAACTGTTTTTT. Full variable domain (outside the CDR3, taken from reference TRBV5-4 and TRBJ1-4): ETGVTQSPTHLIKTRGQQVTLRCSSQSGHNTVSWYQQALGQGPQFIFQYYREEENGRGNFPPRFSGLQFPNYSSELNVNALELDDSALYLCASSFGGIGKLFFGSGTQLSVL.

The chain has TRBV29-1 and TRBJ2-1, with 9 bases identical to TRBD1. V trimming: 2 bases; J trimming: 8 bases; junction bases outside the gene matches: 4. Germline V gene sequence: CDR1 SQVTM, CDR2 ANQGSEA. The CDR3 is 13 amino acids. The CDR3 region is CSVEPTGGDEQFF. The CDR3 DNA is TGCAGCGTTGAACCGACAGGGGGGGATGAGCAGTTCTTC.

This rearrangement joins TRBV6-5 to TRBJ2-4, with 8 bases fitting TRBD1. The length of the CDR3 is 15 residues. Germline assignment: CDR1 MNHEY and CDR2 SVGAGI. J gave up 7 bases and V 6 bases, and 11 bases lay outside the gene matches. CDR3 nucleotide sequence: TGTGCCAGCAGCGCCGGAGGACAGGGAAACAACATTCAGTACTTC. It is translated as CASSAGGQGNNIQYF.

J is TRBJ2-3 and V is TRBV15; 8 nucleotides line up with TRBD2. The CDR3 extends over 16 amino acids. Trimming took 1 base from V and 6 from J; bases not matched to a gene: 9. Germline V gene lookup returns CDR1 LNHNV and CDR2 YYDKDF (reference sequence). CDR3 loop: CATSRGGTSGSDTQYF. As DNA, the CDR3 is TGTGCCACCAGCAGAGGAGGTACTAGCGGTTCGGATACGCAGTATTTT.

CDR3 nucleotides: TGCAGCTTTAGCGGCTCCTACGAGCAGTACTTC. Protein: CSFSGSYEQYF. This chain uses TRBV20-1 with TRBJ2-7; weak D call: TRBD2 (6 bases). The CDR3 has 11 residues. CDR1 DFQATT and CDR2 SNEGSKA come from the germline V gene (reference sequence).

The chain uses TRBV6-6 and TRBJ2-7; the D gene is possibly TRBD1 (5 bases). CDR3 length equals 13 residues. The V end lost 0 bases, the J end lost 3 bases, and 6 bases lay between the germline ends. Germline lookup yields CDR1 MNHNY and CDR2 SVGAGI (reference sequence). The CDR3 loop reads CASSYSQGYEQYF. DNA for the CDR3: TGTGCCAGCAGTTACTCCCAGGGCTACGAGCAGTACTTC.

This CDR3 reads CASSVGQVNEQFF. Here the CDR3 DNA reads TGTGCCAGCAGTGTGGGACAAGTAAATGAGCAGTTCTTC. The chain carries TRBV6-1 and TRBJ2-1, with D possibly being TRBD1 (6 bases). CDR3 length equals 13 residues. The germline CDR1 and CDR2 sequences are MNHNS and SASEGT. Trimming took off 4 bases at V and 7 bases at J, with 11 bases between the two ends.

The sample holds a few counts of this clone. The CDR3 DNA reads as TGTGCCAGCAGTCCCGGAGGGGATTATATGCAGCAGTACTTC. It translates to CASSPGGDYMQQYF. The J gene is TRBJ2-7, the V gene TRBV28; TRBD2 is a possible D gene (6 bases). Trimming cost V 5 bases and J 8 bases, with 19 bases left between them. Germline assignment: CDR1 MDHEN and CDR2 SYDVKM. This CDR3 comprises 14 residues.

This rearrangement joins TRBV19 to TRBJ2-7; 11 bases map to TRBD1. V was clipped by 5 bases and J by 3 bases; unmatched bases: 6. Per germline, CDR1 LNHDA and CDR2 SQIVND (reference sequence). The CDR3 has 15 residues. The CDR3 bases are TGTGCCAGTAGTCGATGGACAGGGGGCATCTACGAGCAGTACTTC. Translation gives CASSRWTGGIYEQYF.

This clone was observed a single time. The CDR3 DNA reads TGTGCCAGCTCACCATCGCACAACGGAAACACCATATATTTT. This sequence encodes CASSPSHNGNTIYF. The chain employs TRBV18 and TRBJ1-3; D uncertain. The length of the CDR3 is 14 residues. The germline V and J ends were trimmed by 2 bases and 4 bases, with 9 bases remaining between them. Germline CDR1 and CDR2: KGHSH and LQKENI.

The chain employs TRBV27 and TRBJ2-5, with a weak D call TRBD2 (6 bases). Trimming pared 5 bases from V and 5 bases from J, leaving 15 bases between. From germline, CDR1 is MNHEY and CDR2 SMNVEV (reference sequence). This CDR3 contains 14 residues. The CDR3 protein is CASSDPGLSETQYF. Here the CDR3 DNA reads TGTGCCAGCAGTGACCCGGGACTTTCGGAGACCCAGTACTTC.

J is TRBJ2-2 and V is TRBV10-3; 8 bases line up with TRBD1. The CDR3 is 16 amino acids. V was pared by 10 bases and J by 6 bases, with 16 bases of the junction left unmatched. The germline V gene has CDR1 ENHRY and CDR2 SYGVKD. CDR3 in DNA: TGTGCCACCTCACCCCAACCGGACAGGGTAGCCGGGGAGCTGTTTTTT. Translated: CATSPQPDRVAGELFF.